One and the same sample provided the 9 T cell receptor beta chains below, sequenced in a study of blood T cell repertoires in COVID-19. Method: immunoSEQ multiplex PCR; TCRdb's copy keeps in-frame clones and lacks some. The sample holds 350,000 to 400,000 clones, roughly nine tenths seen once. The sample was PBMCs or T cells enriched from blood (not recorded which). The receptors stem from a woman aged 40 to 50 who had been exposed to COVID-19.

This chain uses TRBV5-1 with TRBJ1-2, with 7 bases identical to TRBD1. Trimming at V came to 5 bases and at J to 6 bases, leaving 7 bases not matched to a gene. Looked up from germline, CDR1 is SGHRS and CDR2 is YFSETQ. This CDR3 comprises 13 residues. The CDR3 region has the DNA TGCGCCAGCAGGCGGGACAGCTTGAATGGCTACACCTTC. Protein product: CASRRDSLNGYTF.

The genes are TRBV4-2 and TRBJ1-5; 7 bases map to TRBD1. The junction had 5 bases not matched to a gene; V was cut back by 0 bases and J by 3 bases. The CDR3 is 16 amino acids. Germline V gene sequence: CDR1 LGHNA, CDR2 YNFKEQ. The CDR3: CASSQDLTGANQPQHF. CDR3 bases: TGTGCCAGCAGCCAAGATTTAACAGGGGCCAATCAGCCCCAGCATTTT.

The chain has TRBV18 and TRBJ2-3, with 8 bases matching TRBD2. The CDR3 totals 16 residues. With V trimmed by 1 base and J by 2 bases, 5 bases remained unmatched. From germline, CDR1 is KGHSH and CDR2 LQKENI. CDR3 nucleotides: TGTGCCAGCTCACCACTTCCCGGGGGGGACACAGATACGCAGTATTTT. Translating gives CASSPLPGGDTDTQYF.

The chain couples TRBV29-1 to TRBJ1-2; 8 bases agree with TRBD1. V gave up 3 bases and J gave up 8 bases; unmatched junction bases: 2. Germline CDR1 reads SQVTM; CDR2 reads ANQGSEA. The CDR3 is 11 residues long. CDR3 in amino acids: CSVDRGLGYTF. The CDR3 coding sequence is TGCAGCGTTGACAGGGGGCTGGGCTACACCTTC.

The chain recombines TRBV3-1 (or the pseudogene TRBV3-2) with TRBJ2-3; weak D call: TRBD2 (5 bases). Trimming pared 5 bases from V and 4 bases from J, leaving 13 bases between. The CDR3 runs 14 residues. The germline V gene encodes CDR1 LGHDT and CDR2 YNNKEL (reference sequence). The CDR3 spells CASSLDPEADTQYF. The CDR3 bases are TGTGCCAGCAGCTTAGATCCGGAGGCAGATACGCAGTATTTT.

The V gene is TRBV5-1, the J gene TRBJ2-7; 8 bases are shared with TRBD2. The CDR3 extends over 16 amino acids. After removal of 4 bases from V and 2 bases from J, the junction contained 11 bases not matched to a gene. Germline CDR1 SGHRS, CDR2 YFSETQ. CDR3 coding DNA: TGCGCCAGCAGCCCGGAAGCGGGAGTGGGAACCTACGAGCAGTACTTC. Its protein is CASSPEAGVGTYEQYF.

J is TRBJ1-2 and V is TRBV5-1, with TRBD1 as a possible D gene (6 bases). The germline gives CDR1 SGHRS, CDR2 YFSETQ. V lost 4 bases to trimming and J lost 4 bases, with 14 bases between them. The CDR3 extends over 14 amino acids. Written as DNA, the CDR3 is TGCGCCAGCAGCCAGACCGGACAGTTCTATGGCTACACCTTC. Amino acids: CASSQTGQFYGYTF.

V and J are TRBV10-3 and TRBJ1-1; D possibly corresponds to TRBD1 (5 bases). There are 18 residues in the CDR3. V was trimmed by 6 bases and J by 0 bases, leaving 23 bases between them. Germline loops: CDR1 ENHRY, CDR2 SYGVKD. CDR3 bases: TGTGCCATCAGCGTGGGGGGGGACCGCACGTCAATGAACACTGAAGCTTTCTTT. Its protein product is CAISVGGDRTSMNTEAFF.

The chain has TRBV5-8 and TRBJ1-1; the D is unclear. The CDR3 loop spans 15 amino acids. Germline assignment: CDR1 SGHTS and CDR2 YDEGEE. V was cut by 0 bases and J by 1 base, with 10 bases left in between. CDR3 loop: CASSLGSSANTEAFF. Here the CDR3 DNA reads TGTGCCAGCAGCTTGGGGTCGAGCGCGAACACTGAAGCTTTCTTT.